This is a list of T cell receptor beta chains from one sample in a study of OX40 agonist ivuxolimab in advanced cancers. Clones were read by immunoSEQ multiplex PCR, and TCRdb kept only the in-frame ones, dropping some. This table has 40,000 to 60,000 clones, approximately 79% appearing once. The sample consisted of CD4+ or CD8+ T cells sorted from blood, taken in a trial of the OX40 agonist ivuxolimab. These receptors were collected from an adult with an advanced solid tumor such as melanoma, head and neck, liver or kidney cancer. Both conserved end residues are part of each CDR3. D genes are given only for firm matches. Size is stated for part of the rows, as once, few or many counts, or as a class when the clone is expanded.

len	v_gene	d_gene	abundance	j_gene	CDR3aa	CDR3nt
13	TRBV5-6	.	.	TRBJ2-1	CASSLRRTYEQFF	TGTGCCAGCAGCCTCAGGCGGACATATGAGCAGTTCTTC
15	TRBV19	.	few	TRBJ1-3	CASSPPGRAGNTIYF	TGTGCCAGTAGTCCCCCGGGCAGGGCTGGAAACACCATATATTTT
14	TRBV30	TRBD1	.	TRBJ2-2	CAWNRDRNTGELFF	TGTGCCTGGAACAGGGACAGGAACACCGGGGAGCTGTTTTTT
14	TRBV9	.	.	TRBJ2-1	CASSVVGGSNEQFF	TGTGCCAGCAGCGTAGTCGGAGGGTCTAATGAGCAGTTCTTC
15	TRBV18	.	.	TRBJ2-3	CASSQTRTGTDTQYF	TGTGCCAGCTCACAAACTAGAACTGGCACAGATACGCAGTATTTT
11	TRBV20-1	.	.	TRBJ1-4	CSVGKTEKLFF	TGCAGTGTAGGGAAGACTGAAAAACTGTTTTTT
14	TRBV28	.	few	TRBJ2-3	CASSLRTGGDTQYF	TGTGCCAGCAGTTTAAGGACAGGAGGGGATACGCAGTATTTT
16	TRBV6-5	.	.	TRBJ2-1	CASSYSGTPPNNEQFF	TGTGCCAGCAGTTACTCCGGAACGCCGCCTAACAATGAGCAGTTCTTC
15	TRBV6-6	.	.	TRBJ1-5	CASSSQQGSNQPQHF	TGTGCCAGCAGTTCGCAACAGGGAAGCAATCAGCCCCAGCATTTT
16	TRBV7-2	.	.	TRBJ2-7	CASSFLGAPSVYEQYF	TGTGCCAGCAGCTTCCTCGGGGCCCCCTCTGTCTACGAGCAGTACTTC
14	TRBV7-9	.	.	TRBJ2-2	CASSVQNPTGELFF	TGTGCCAGCAGCGTACAGAATCCCACCGGGGAGCTGTTTTTT
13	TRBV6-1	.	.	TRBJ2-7	CATHKGSEYEQYF	TGTGCCACCCATAAGGGAAGCGAGTACGAGCAGTACTTC
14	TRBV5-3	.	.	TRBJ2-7	CASSPRGLAYEQYF	TGTGCCAGCAGCCCCCGTGGGCTTGCCTACGAGCAGTACTTC
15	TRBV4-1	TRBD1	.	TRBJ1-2	CASSRGGTANYGYTF	TGCGCCAGCAGCCGGGGAGGGACAGCTAACTATGGCTACACCTTC
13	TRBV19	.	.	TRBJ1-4	CASEGWTNEKLFF	TGTGCCAGTGAGGGGTGGACTAATGAAAAACTGTTTTTT
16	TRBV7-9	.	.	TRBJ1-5	CASSLGEGDLNQPQHF	TGTGCCAGCAGCTTAGGAGAGGGGGACCTCAATCAGCCCCAGCATTTT
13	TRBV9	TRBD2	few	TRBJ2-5	CASSVAGGETQYF	TGTGCCAGCAGCGTAGCGGGAGGGGAGACCCAGTACTTC
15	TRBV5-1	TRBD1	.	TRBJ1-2	CASSLGDREIYGYTF	TGCGCCAGCAGCTTGGGGGACAGGGAAATCTATGGCTACACCTTC
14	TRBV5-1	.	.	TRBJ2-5	CASSLAGTKETQYF	TGCGCCAGCAGCTTGGCCGGGACAAAAGAGACCCAGTACTTC
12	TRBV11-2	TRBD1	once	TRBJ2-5	CASSRQGETQYF	TGTGCCAGCAGCCGACAGGGAGAGACCCAGTACTTC
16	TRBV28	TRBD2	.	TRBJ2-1	CASRRLAGGSYNEQFF	TGTGCCAGCAGGCGACTAGCGGGAGGCTCCTACAATGAGCAGTTCTTC
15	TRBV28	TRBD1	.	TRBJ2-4	CASSFPGQSKNIQYF	TGTGCCAGCAGTTTCCCGGGACAGAGTAAAAACATTCAGTACTTC
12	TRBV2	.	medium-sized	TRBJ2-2	CASLPTTGELFF	TGTGCCAGCTTACCAACCACCGGGGAGCTGTTTTTT
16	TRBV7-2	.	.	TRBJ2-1	CASSFRHLGSYNEQFF	TGTGCCAGCAGCTTCAGGCATTTAGGTAGCTACAATGAGCAGTTCTTC
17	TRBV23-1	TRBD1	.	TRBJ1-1	CASSPTTGGKMNTEAFF	TGCGCCAGCAGTCCCACGACAGGGGGAAAGATGAACACTGAAGCTTTCTTT
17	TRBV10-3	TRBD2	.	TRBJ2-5	CAISESRTSGGKETQYF	TGTGCCATCAGCGAGTCCAGGACTAGCGGGGGGAAGGAGACCCAGTACTTC
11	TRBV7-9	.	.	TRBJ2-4	CASSFQNIQYF	TGTGCCAGCAGCTTTCAAAACATTCAGTACTTC
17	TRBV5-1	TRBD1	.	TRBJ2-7	CASSVSPDRASSYEQYF	TGCGCCAGCAGCGTCAGTCCGGACAGGGCCAGCTCCTACGAGCAGTACTTC
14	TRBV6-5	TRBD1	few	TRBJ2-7	CASTKTGVSYEQYF	TGTGCCAGCACCAAGACAGGGGTCTCCTACGAGCAGTACTTC
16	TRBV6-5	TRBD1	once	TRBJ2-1	CASSYSMRGRSGEQFF	TGTGCCAGCAGTTACTCGATGAGGGGGCGGTCAGGAGAGCAGTTCTTC
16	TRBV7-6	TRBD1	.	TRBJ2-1	CASSLGTGYSYNEQFF	TGTGCCAGCAGCTTAGGGACAGGCTACTCCTACAATGAGCAGTTCTTC
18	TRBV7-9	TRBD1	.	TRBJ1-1	CASSPLNRRQGLNTEAFF	TGTGCCAGCAGCCCCCTTAACCGACGACAGGGGCTGAACACTGAAGCTTTCTTT
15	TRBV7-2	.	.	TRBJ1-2	CASSLNGDLNYGYTF	TGTGCCAGCAGCTTAAACGGGGATCTTAACTATGGCTACACCTTC
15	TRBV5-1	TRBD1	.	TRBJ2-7	CASSAGQVLSYEQYF	TGCGCCAGCAGCGCCGGACAGGTACTCTCCTACGAGCAGTACTTC
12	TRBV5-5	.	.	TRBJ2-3	CASSLGLDTQYF	TGTGCCAGCAGCTTGGGGTTAGATACGCAGTATTTT
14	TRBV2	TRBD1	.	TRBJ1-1	CASSEAMEGASAFF	TGTGCCAGCAGTGAAGCAATGGAGGGGGCGTCGGCTTTCTTT
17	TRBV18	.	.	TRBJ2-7	CASSPPGLGDGVGEQYF	TGTGCCAGCTCACCACCTGGGCTGGGGGACGGAGTCGGCGAGCAGTACTTC
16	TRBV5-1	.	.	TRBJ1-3	CASSPSGEVGGNTIYF	TGCGCCAGCAGCCCGTCAGGGGAGGTAGGAGGAAACACCATATATTTT
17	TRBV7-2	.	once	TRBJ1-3	CASSLVGRSGAGNTIYF	TGTGCCAGCAGCTTAGTCGGGAGGTCGGGGGCTGGAAACACCATATATTTT
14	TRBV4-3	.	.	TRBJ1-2	CASSPEGADYGYTF	TGCGCCAGCAGCCCAGAAGGGGCGGACTATGGCTACACCTTC
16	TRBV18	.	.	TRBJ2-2	CASSPPPGRNTGELFF	TGTGCCAGCTCACCTCCGCCAGGACGGAACACCGGGGAGCTGTTTTTT
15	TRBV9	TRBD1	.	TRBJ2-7	CASSVSGTGSAEQYF	TGTGCCAGCAGCGTTTCCGGGACAGGGAGCGCCGAGCAGTACTTC
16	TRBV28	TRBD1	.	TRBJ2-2	CASRRGDRANTGELFF	TGTGCCAGCCGACGAGGGGACAGGGCGAACACCGGGGAGCTGTTTTTT
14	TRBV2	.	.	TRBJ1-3	CASSMTGSGNTIYF	TGTGCCAGCAGTATGACAGGCTCTGGAAACACCATATATTTT